The clone carrying this T cell receptor (beta chain) has just a few counts. For TCRbeta, the library was prepared with unique molecular identifiers. TCRdb fed the PCR reads into MiXCR, producing one record per CDR3 protein. The table shows roughly 500,000 distinct CDR3 sequences, with about 30% occurring only once. The source of the sample is a study of T-cell reconstitution after alpha-beta-depleted transplantation in children. This CDR3 is 14 amino acids long. V lost 3 bases and J lost 5, with 14 bases in between. Germline assignment: CDR1 SGHRS and CDR2 YFSETQ. The TCR comes from a human donor who donated a stem cell graft to a child with aplastic anemia. The source material was PBMCs from the stem cell graft donor, sampled from the stem cell graft. The genes are TRBV5-1 and TRBJ1-2; a possible D gene is TRBD1 (6 bases). The DNA for the CDR3 is TGCGCCAGCAGCTACTGGACAGCGGAATATGGCTACACCTTC. It is translated as CASSYWTAEYGYTF.